What follows describes a single T cell receptor (beta chain). V was shortened by 2 bases and J by 2 bases, with 13 bases between the two germline ends. The CDR3 length is 15 residues. Per the germline V gene, CDR1 is SGDLS and CDR2 is YYNGEE. These data originate in a study of blood T cells in healthy people across ages. Overall study: With template switching, about one barcoded beta molecule was captured per two T cells.

Primed by a sample-barcoded 5' primer and a J-beta primer mix, a second PCR proceeded for roughly 7 to 11 cycles. TCRdb reprocessed the 5' RACE reads with MiXCR, giving one entry per CDR3 protein. This table holds about 680,000 distinct CDR3 sequences, around 48% found once. Sequencing input: blood. This TCR came from a woman aged 55-75 years in good health. The chain is built from TRBV9 and TRBJ2-5; D perhaps matches TRBD2 (5 bases). The CDR3 coding sequence is TGTGCCAGCAGCGTCGGGATGATCTCTCAAGAGACCCAGTACTTC. Protein: CASSVGMISQETQYF.